Shown below are 21 T cell receptor beta chains from a single sample sequenced in a study of post-analysis software for immune sequencing data. Findings of the study overall: Compared with controls, patients had more of about five TRBV segments, including TRBV5-6, TRBV5-1 and TRBV20-1.

Prepared libraries of TCR beta cDNA carried unique molecular identifiers. MiXCR, run by TCRdb on the PCR reads, gives a single entry per CDR3 protein. The data show roughly 540,000 distinct CDR3 sequences, approximately 31% seen once. The antigens for these receptors are not known. Sequenced sample: blood. These receptors were collected from a girl under 18 with multiple sclerosis.

The chain uses TRBV5-5 and TRBJ2-1; the match to TRBD1 covers 7 bases. Per germline, CDR1 SGHKS and CDR2 YYEKEE (reference sequence). V lost 0 bases to trimming and J lost 2 bases; unmatched junction nucleotides: 2. The CDR3 has 15 residues. The CDR3 nucleotides are TGTGCCAGCAGCTTGGAAGGGACAGCCTACAATGAGCAGTTCTTC. Its translation is CASSLEGTAYNEQFF.

This clonotype was counted a few times. V is TRBV6-2 or TRBV6-3 and J is TRBJ2-1, with no clear D. This CDR3 comprises 14 residues. With 2 bases removed from V and 10 bases from J, the gap between germline ends came to 15 bases. Per germline, CDR1 MNHEY and CDR2 SVGEGT. CDR3 residues: CASSYIEGRREQFF. The CDR3 region has the DNA TGTGCCAGCAGTTACATCGAAGGCCGGCGGGAGCAGTTCTTC.

This clonotype was seen once. One junction end does not reproduce the germline sequence, and a read error may be involved. CDR3 sequence reads: CSAGDYPRGEQYF. In DNA, the CDR3 is TGCAGTGCTGGAGATTATCCGCGCGGTGAGCAGTACTTC. The V call is TRBV20-1, the J call TRBJ2-4; D is unresolved. This CDR3 spans 13 amino acids. The germline V gene has CDR1 DFQATT and CDR2 SNEGSKA (reference sequence).

V gene TRBV4-1 combines with J gene TRBJ2-2; no reliable D call. The CDR3 length is 13 residues. The V and J ends lost 4 bases and 6 bases respectively, with 9 bases between them. The germline V gene has CDR1 MGHRA and CDR2 YSYEKL. CDR3: CASSPLLSGELFF. CDR3 in DNA: TGCGCCAGCAGCCCACTCCTCTCCGGGGAGCTGTTTTTT.

This clonotype was counted only a few times. The V gene is TRBV7-2, the J gene TRBJ1-2; D possibly corresponds to TRBD1 (5 bases). Germline lookup yields CDR1 SGHTA and CDR2 FQGNSA. CDR3 length: 17 residues. V dropped 7 bases and J dropped 8 bases, with 29 bases sitting between them. CDR3 protein: CASTLRGQGGTVKGYTF. The CDR3 nucleotides are TGTGCCAGCACCTTGAGAGGCCAGGGAGGTACTGTTAAGGGCTACACCTTC.

This clonotype was seen a handful of times. The rearrangement links TRBV2 to TRBJ2-3; no definite D call. Germline loops: CDR1 SNHLY, CDR2 FYNNEI. Deletions cut 3 bases from V and 7 bases from J, with 8 bases between. This CDR3 spans 12 amino acids. The CDR3 DNA follows: TGTGCCAGCAGTGATAACGCGTATACGCAGTATTTT. Translated: CASSDNAYTQYF.

The rearrangement links TRBV27 to TRBJ1-2, with TRBD1 identical over 7 bases. This CDR3 spans 13 amino acids. After removal of 5 bases from V and 8 bases from J, the junction contained 8 bases not matched to a gene. CDR1 MNHEY and CDR2 SMNVEV come from the germline V gene (reference sequence). Here the CDR3 reads CASSLQGGKGYTF. CDR3 sequence (DNA): TGTGCCAGCAGTCTGCAGGGGGGGAAGGGCTACACCTTC.

V usage is TRBV4-1 and J usage is TRBJ2-7, with D unresolved. V dropped 3 bases and J dropped 5 bases, with 17 bases sitting between them. The CDR3 extends over 15 amino acids. Germline CDR1 MGHRA, CDR2 YSYEKL. For the CDR3, the DNA is TGCGCCAGCAGCCAGGACCTCAACTGGGCCGACGAGCAGTACTTC. Translation gives CASSQDLNWADEQYF.

The chain recombines TRBV20-1 with TRBJ2-7, with 8 bases fitting TRBD2. Germline values: CDR1 DFQATT, CDR2 SNEGSKA (reference sequence). V lost 0 bases to trimming and J lost 2 bases; unmatched junction nucleotides: 9. The CDR3 sequence is 16 residues long. The DNA for the CDR3 is TGCAGTGCTAGAGATTTTAAGCGGGGGCTGGCCTACGAGCAGTACTTC. Translation: CSARDFKRGLAYEQYF.

This clonotype was seen more than once but under ten times. The rearrangement links TRBV6-4 to TRBJ1-1; D ambiguous. Germline V gene lookup returns CDR1 MRHNA and CDR2 SNTAGT. CDR3 length equals 18 residues. Trimming pared 7 bases from V and 7 bases from J, leaving 31 bases between. The CDR3 coding sequence is TGTGCCAGCAAACCTAACTCCGGGCTAGGCTCTCCTTATAGTGAAGCTTTCTTT. This translates into CASKPNSGLGSPYSEAFF.

This clonotype was seen a handful of times. The chain couples TRBV29-1 to TRBJ1-5, with TRBD1 identical over 8 bases. The V and J ends lost 6 bases and 5 bases, in that order; junction bases with no gene match: 6. Germline values: CDR1 SQVTM, CDR2 ANQGSEA. The CDR3 is 13 amino acids. The CDR3: CSVTQGVDQPQHF. The CDR3 DNA sequence: TGCAGCGTCACACAGGGGGTCGATCAGCCCCAGCATTTT.

The chain recombines TRBV9 with TRBJ2-7; unclear D gene. The CDR3 has 14 amino acids. Trimming cost V 4 bases and J 1 base, with 12 bases left between them. Germline lookup yields CDR1 SGDLS and CDR2 YYNGEE. CDR3 bases: TGTGCCAGCAGCCCCCTCCAGGATTCCTACGAGCAGTACTTC. It is translated as CASSPLQDSYEQYF.

This clonotype was counted only a few times. J is TRBJ2-3 and V is TRBV29-1; D is perhaps TRBD1 (6 bases). The CDR3 spans 16 residues. Germline CDR1 is SQVTM and CDR2 is ANQGSEA. Trimming cost V 0 bases and J 2 bases, with 15 bases left between them. CDR3 amino acids: CSVEDLGGPHTDTQYF. The CDR3 DNA sequence: TGCAGCGTTGAAGATCTTGGGGGCCCACACACAGATACGCAGTATTTT.

V and J are TRBV5-1 and TRBJ1-2; the D gene is possibly TRBD1 (5 bases). Trimming took off 0 bases at V and 4 bases at J, with 16 bases between the two ends. The CDR3 consists of 16 residues. In germline, CDR1 is SGHRS, CDR2 YFSETQ. This chain's CDR3 is CASSLERGPGSYGYTF. CDR3 sequence (DNA): TGCGCCAGCAGCTTGGAACGCGGTCCAGGGAGCTATGGCTACACCTTC.

The chain couples TRBV6-5 to TRBJ2-1; 9 positions agree with TRBD1. V shed 5 bases, J shed 3 bases, and the junction held 8 bases outside the gene matches. The CDR3 length is 16 residues. Germline V gene data show CDR1 as MNHEY and CDR2 as SVGAGI. The CDR3 coding sequence is TGTGCCAGCAGTCCCTCACAGGGGGCGAACTACAATGAGCAGTTCTTC. Translation: CASSPSQGANYNEQFF.

This clonotype was seen only a few times. The rearrangement uses TRBV19 and TRBJ1-5; D not resolved. Trimming cost V 10 bases and J 6 bases, with 16 bases left between them. The CDR3 is made up of 13 amino acids. Germline CDR1 reads LNHDA; CDR2 reads SQIVND (reference sequence). The CDR3 is CATAATGAQPQHF. CDR3 DNA: TGTGCCACCGCAGCGACGGGCGCTCAGCCCCAGCATTTT. Variable domain in full (rest from reference TRBV19 and TRBJ1-5): DGGITQSPKYLFRKEGQNVTLSCEQNLNHDAMYWYRQDPGQGLRLIYYSQIVNDFQKGDIAEGYSVSREKKESFPLTVTSAQKNPTAFYLCATAATGAQPQHFGDGTRLSIL.

This clonotype has a handful of counts. The V call is TRBV28, the J call TRBJ2-7; D tentatively reads TRBD1 or TRBD2 (6 bases each). The CDR3 covers 18 residues. Germline loops: CDR1 MDHEN, CDR2 SYDVKM. V lost 6 bases, J lost 3 bases, and 27 bases lay in between. The DNA for the CDR3 is TGTGCCAGCAGGGGCGCGGGACAAGTGTACCCGCCCTTCTACGAGCAGTACTTC. It encodes CASRGAGQVYPPFYEQYF.

The CDR3 region has the DNA TGTGCCAGCAGACGACAGGGAGGGGTATTAACTGAAGCTTTCTTT. It specifies CASRRQGGVLTEAFF. The gene calls are TRBV12-3 or TRBV12-4 and TRBJ1-1; TRBD1 matches 7 bases. With 6 bases clipped from V and 5 bases from J, the junction kept 12 bases outside the gene matches. The CDR3 extends over 15 amino acids.

Only one count was recorded for this clonotype. The chain carries TRBV3-1 and TRBJ2-5; no firm D call. The germline CDR1 and CDR2 sequences are LGHDT and YNNKEL (reference sequence). Trimming removed 1 base from V and 1 base from J, with 7 bases in between. CDR3 size: 14 residues. As DNA, the CDR3 is TGTGCCAGCAGCCAAGTTCTCAGCCAAGAGACCCAGTACTTC. It specifies CASSQVLSQETQYF.

The chain uses TRBV20-1 and TRBJ2-3; 15 bases map to TRBD2. There are 14 residues in the CDR3. Germline V lookup: CDR1 DFQATT, CDR2 SNEGSKA (reference sequence). J gave up 6 bases and V 6 bases, and 4 bases lay outside the gene matches. The CDR3 DNA sequence: TGCAGTGCCAGGGGACTAGCGGGGGGTGATACGCAGTATTTT. It codes for CSARGLAGGDTQYF.

About this clonotype: Germline and junction disagree at one end, which may indicate a read error. This chain uses TRBV12-3 or TRBV12-4 with TRBJ2-3; 7 bases are a match to TRBD1. The CDR3 extends over 16 amino acids. In DNA form, the CDR3 reads TGTGCCAGCAGTCCCGGGGACGGAGAGGGGACAGATGCGCAGTATTTT. Its protein product is CASSPGDGEGTDAQYF.